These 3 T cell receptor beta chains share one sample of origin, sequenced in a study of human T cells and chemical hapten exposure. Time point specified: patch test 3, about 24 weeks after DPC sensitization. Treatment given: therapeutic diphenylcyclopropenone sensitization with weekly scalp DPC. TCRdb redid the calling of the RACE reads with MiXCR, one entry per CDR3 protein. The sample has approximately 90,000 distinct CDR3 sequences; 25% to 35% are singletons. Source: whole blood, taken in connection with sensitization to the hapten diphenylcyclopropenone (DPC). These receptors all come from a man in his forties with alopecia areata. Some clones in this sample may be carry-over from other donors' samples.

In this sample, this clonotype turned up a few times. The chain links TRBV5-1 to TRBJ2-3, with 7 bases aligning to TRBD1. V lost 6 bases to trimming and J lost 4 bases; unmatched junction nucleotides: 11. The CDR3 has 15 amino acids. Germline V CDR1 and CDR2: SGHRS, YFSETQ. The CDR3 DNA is TGCGCCAGCAACACTAGACAGGGTGGCGCAGATACGCAGTATTTT. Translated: CASNTRQGGADTQYF.

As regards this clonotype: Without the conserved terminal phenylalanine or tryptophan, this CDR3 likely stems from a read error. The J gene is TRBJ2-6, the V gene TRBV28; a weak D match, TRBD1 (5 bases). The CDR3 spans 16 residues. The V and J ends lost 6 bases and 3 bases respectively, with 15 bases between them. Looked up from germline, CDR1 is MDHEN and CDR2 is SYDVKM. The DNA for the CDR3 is TGTGCCAGCAGAAGTAGGGGTGTAGGTGGGGCCAACGTCCTGACTTCC. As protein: CASRSRGVGGANVLTS.

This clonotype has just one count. In DNA, the CDR3 is TGTGCCAGCAGCTTAGATGTTGTTTCACCCCTCCACTTT. Translation gives CASSLDVVSPLHF. J is TRBJ1-6 and V is TRBV7-2; D unresolved. Trimming took off 1 base at V and 9 bases at J, with 7 bases between the two ends. There are 13 residues in the CDR3. From germline, CDR1 is SGHTA and CDR2 FQGNSA. Full variable domain (remainder filled in from reference TRBV7-2 and TRBJ1-6): GAGVSQSPSNKVTEKGKDVELRCDPISGHTALYWYRQSLGQGLEFLIYFQGNSAPDKSGLPSDRFSAERTGGSVSTLTIQRTQQEDSAVYLCASSLDVVSPLHFGNGTRLTVT.